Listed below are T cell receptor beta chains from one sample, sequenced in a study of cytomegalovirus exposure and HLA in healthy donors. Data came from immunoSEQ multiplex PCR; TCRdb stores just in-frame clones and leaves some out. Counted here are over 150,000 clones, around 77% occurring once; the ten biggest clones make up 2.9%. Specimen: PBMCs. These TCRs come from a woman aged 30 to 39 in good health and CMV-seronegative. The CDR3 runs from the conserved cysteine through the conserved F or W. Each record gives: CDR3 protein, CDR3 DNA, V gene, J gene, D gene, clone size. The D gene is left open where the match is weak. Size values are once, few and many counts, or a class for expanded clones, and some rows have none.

CDR3aa: CASSFDLQPAYEQYF
CDR3nt: TGTGCCAGCAGCTTCGACCTACAGCCCGCCTACGAGCAGTACTTC
v_gene: TRBV7-9
j_gene: TRBJ2-7
d_gene: NA
abundance: NA

CDR3aa: CASNPGQSATDTQYF
CDR3nt: TGCGCCAGCAACCCCGGACAATCAGCCACAGATACGCAGTATTTT
v_gene: TRBV5-1
j_gene: TRBJ2-3
d_gene: NA
abundance: NA

CDR3aa: CASRLSSGNTIYF
CDR3nt: TGTGCCAGCAGACTGAGCTCTGGAAACACCATATATTTT
v_gene: TRBV28
j_gene: TRBJ1-3
d_gene: NA
abundance: NA

CDR3aa: CAIAGGGYNEQFF
CDR3nt: TGTGCCATCGCTGGGGGGGGTTACAATGAGCAGTTCTTC
v_gene: TRBV10-3
j_gene: TRBJ2-1
d_gene: TRBD2
abundance: NA

CDR3aa: CATGRGYTEAFF
CDR3nt: TGTGCCACGGGCCGAGGGTACACTGAAGCTTTCTTT
v_gene: TRBV27
j_gene: TRBJ1-1
d_gene: NA
abundance: NA

CDR3aa: CAWSPDRVEGYTF
CDR3nt: TGTGCCTGGAGTCCTGACAGGGTGGAGGGCTACACCTTC
v_gene: TRBV30
j_gene: TRBJ1-2
d_gene: TRBD1
abundance: NA

CDR3aa: CASSIGTGISTDTQYF
CDR3nt: TGTGCCAGTAGTATCGGGACAGGTATAAGCACAGATACGCAGTATTTT
v_gene: TRBV19
j_gene: TRBJ2-3
d_gene: TRBD1
abundance: few

CDR3aa: CASSPRTSPTYTDTQYF
CDR3nt: TGTGCCAGCAGCCCCCGGACTAGCCCAACTTACACAGATACGCAGTATTTT
v_gene: TRBV7-2
j_gene: TRBJ2-3
d_gene: TRBD2
abundance: NA

CDR3aa: CASSTGGVDTQYF
CDR3nt: TGTGCCAGCAGCACCGGCGGGGTAGATACGCAGTATTTT
v_gene: TRBV6-5
j_gene: TRBJ2-3
d_gene: NA
abundance: NA

CDR3aa: CASSQLLGDSEQFF
CDR3nt: TGCGCCAGCAGCCAACTTTTGGGGGACAGTGAGCAGTTCTTC
v_gene: TRBV4-1
j_gene: TRBJ2-1
d_gene: TRBD1
abundance: NA

CDR3aa: CASSAGTGYGYTF
CDR3nt: TGTGCCAGCAGCGCGGGGACAGGCTATGGCTACACCTTC
v_gene: TRBV9
j_gene: TRBJ1-2
d_gene: TRBD1
abundance: NA

CDR3aa: CASSLVGTRGEAFF
CDR3nt: TGCGCCAGCAGCTTGGTGGGGACCAGGGGTGAAGCTTTCTTT
v_gene: TRBV5-1
j_gene: TRBJ1-1
d_gene: NA
abundance: NA

CDR3aa: CASSSGQILEAFF
CDR3nt: TGTGCCAGCAGTTCGGGACAGATCCTTGAAGCTTTCTTT
v_gene: TRBV27
j_gene: TRBJ1-1
d_gene: TRBD1
abundance: NA

CDR3aa: CASSYTGGEGNQPQHF
CDR3nt: TGTGCCAGTAGCTATACAGGGGGCGAGGGCAATCAGCCCCAGCATTTT
v_gene: TRBV19
j_gene: TRBJ1-5
d_gene: TRBD1
abundance: NA

CDR3aa: CASSLSRDINSPLHF
CDR3nt: TGTGCCAGCAGCCTATCCCGGGACATAAATTCACCCCTCCACTTT
v_gene: TRBV7-3
j_gene: TRBJ1-6
d_gene: NA
abundance: NA

CDR3aa: CASSINPGLAYNEQFF
CDR3nt: TGTGCCAGTAGTATAAATCCTGGACTAGCGTATAATGAGCAGTTCTTC
v_gene: TRBV19
j_gene: TRBJ2-1
d_gene: TRBD2
abundance: NA

CDR3aa: CASSLGGAGGSTDTQYF
CDR3nt: TGTGCCAGCAGCTTGGGTGGGGCGGGGGGATCCACAGATACGCAGTATTTT
v_gene: TRBV5-4
j_gene: TRBJ2-3
d_gene: TRBD2
abundance: NA

CDR3aa: CASSSSLTRETEAFF
CDR3nt: TGTGCCAGCAGCTCTTCCTTAACGAGGGAGACTGAAGCTTTCTTT
v_gene: TRBV7-2
j_gene: TRBJ1-1
d_gene: NA
abundance: NA

CDR3aa: CASSAWTGSNQPQHF
CDR3nt: TGTGCCAGTAGTGCCTGGACAGGGAGCAATCAGCCCCAGCATTTT
v_gene: TRBV19
j_gene: TRBJ1-5
d_gene: TRBD1
abundance: NA

CDR3aa: CAIGTDRRYEQYF
CDR3nt: TGTGCCATCGGAACAGACCGTCGCTACGAGCAGTACTTC
v_gene: TRBV10-3
j_gene: TRBJ2-7
d_gene: NA
abundance: NA